Listed below are T cell receptor beta chains from one sample, sequenced in a study of response to subunit inactivated influenza vaccine. TCRdb reprocessed the RT-PCR reads via MiXCR and lists one record per CDR3 protein. The sample yields under 850,000 distinct CDR3 sequences, approximately 17% seen once. Sequencing used PBMCs from blood, obtained around 5 days after vaccination. The receptors were gathered from a middle-aged man who received an inactivated influenza vaccine. Each CDR3 is given with its conserved first and last residue. A D gene is named only where the DNA matches it firmly. Clone size is not always given. Where it is, it says once, few, many or a class for expanded clones.

clone_size,j_call,v_call,d_call,cdr3_aa,cdr3_nt
few,TRBJ2-3,TRBV30,TRBD2,CAWSVVSGGLGTDTQYF,TGTGCCTGGAGTGTAGTAAGCGGGGGATTAGGAACAGATACGCAGTATTTT
-,TRBJ1-3,TRBV5-5,TRBD1,CASSFRDRAGNTIYF,TGTGCCAGCAGCTTCCGGGACAGGGCTGGAAACACCATATATTTT
few,TRBJ2-3,TRBV20-1,-,CSAEDLRYGSDTQYF,TGCAGTGCGGAGGACCTCAGATACGGGTCAGATACGCAGTATTTT
few,TRBJ2-3,TRBV5-1,-,CASSITMGAISTDTQYF,TGCGCCAGCAGCATCACAATGGGAGCTATTAGCACAGATACGCAGTATTTT
-,TRBJ2-2,TRBV29-1,-,CSVGQRNTGELFF,TGCAGCGTTGGTCAGAGGAACACCGGGGAGCTGTTTTTT
few,TRBJ1-2,TRBV5-1,-,CASSLGVARLGGGYTF,TGCGCCAGCAGCTTGGGGGTTGCACGGCTTGGTGGCGGCTACACCTTC
few,TRBJ2-5,TRBV9,-,CASSVDPGFRETQYF,TGTGCCAGCAGCGTAGATCCGGGATTCAGAGAGACCCAGTACTTC
few,TRBJ2-5,TRBV6-1,TRBD1,CASKMGQLETQYF,TGTGCCAGCAAGATGGGACAGTTGGAGACCCAGTACTTC
many,TRBJ2-7,TRBV4-1,TRBD1,CASSQDDRGPGEQYF,TGCGCCAGCAGCCAAGACGACAGGGGGCCGGGCGAGCAGTACTTC
-,TRBJ2-7,TRBV12-3/TRBV12-4,-,CASSPTGVVSHEQYF,TGTGCCAGCAGTCCCACCGGGGTAGTTTCGCACGAGCAGTACTTC
few,TRBJ2-3,TRBV28,-,CASSFVGSINTQYF,TGTGCCAGCAGTTTCGTCGGGAGTATAAATACGCAGTATTTT
-,TRBJ2-2,TRBV20-1,-,CSASGGSGGFGELFF,TGCAGTGCTTCCGGGGGGTCAGGGGGCTTCGGGGAGCTGTTTTTT
-,TRBJ2-1,TRBV5-1,TRBD2,CASALGRGGDEQFF,TGCGCCAGCGCCCTTGGGCGGGGAGGGGATGAGCAGTTCTTC
-,TRBJ2-4,TRBV12-3/TRBV12-4,TRBD1,CASSGTGGRGLLLAKNIQYF,TGTGCCAGCAGTGGGACAGGGGGCCGGGGTCTTCTACTAGCCAAAAACATTCAGTACTTC
many,TRBJ2-1,TRBV29-1,TRBD2,CSVVGREGRIGNEQFF,TGCAGCGTTGTTGGGCGGGAGGGCCGAATAGGCAATGAGCAGTTCTTC
few,TRBJ2-1,TRBV15,-,CATSRVLGSSYNEQFF,TGTGCCACCAGCAGAGTGTTGGGGAGCTCCTACAATGAGCAGTTCTTC
few,TRBJ1-2,TRBV4-2,-,CASSQGWGSGYTF,TGTGCCAGCAGCCAAGGTTGGGGTTCAGGCTACACCTTC
-,TRBJ2-2,TRBV5-6,-,CASSSEGLSNTGELFF,TGTGCCAGCAGCTCCGAAGGACTGTCGAACACCGGGGAGCTGTTTTTT
-,TRBJ2-1,TRBV7-3,TRBD2,CASSVTSGSIYEQFF,TGTGCCAGCAGCGTCACTAGCGGGAGCATTTATGAGCAGTTCTTC
-,TRBJ1-4,TRBV20-1,-,CSARDPVGPGLF,TGCAGTGCTAGAGATCCTGTAGGACCAGGGCTTTTT
-,TRBJ2-5,TRBV30,TRBD1,CAGGGQGYQETQYF,TGTGCCGGGGGGGGACAGGGGTACCAAGAGACCCAGTACTTC
few,TRBJ2-7,TRBV7-9,-,CASSLGAGFDPYEQYF,TGTGCCAGCAGCTTAGGCGCCGGGTTTGATCCCTACGAGCAGTACTTC
-,TRBJ2-1,TRBV9,TRBD2,CASSAPSERDYNEQFF,TGTGCCAGCAGCGCCCCTTCGGAGCGGGACTACAATGAGCAGTTCTTC
few,TRBJ2-1,TRBV20-1,TRBD1,CSARVGQGAYNEQFF,TGCAGTGCTAGAGTAGGACAGGGGGCCTACAATGAGCAGTTCTTC
few,TRBJ2-3,TRBV4-2,-,CASSQGLPDTQYF,TGTGCCAGCAGCCAAGGTCTCCCAGATACGCAGTATTTT
few,TRBJ2-7,TRBV12-3/TRBV12-4,TRBD1,CASSSADRVTHEQYF,TGTGCCAGCAGTTCCGCTGACAGGGTTACGCACGAGCAGTACTTC
few,TRBJ1-5,TRBV20-1,-,CSASHKGSNQPQHF,TGCAGTGCTAGCCATAAGGGGTCGAATCAGCCCCAGCATTTT
-,TRBJ2-2,TRBV2,-,CASSELSSGELFF,TGTGCCAGCAGTGAACTGTCATCCGGGGAGCTGTTTTTT
-,TRBJ2-1,TRBV7-3,-,CASSLSFVMNEQFF,TGTGCCAGCAGCTTATCGTTTGTGATGAATGAGCAGTTCTTC
-,TRBJ1-5,TRBV7-2,-,CASSFQADSQPQHF,TGTGCCAGCAGCTTCCAGGCTGACAGTCAGCCCCAGCATTTT
few,TRBJ2-2,TRBV28,-,CASRPTNTGELFF,TGTGCCAGCAGACCCACGAACACCGGGGAGCTGTTTTTT
-,TRBJ2-2,TRBV20-1,-,CSAVQGNTGELFF,TGCAGTGCGGTACAGGGGAACACCGGGGAGCTGTTTTTT
few,TRBJ2-2,TRBV5-6,TRBD1,CASSLNRGLGGELFF,TGTGCCAGCAGCTTGAACAGGGGGCTTGGCGGGGAGCTGTTTTTT
few,TRBJ2-5,TRBV10-3,-,CTIRGAAQETQYF,TGTACCATCAGGGGGGCAGCTCAAGAGACCCAGTACTTC
few,TRBJ2-7,TRBV20-1,-,CSAKTGTTYEQYF,TGCAGTGCGAAAACCGGGACGACCTACGAGCAGTACTTC
many,TRBJ2-5,TRBV10-2,-,CATLGKGQETQYF,TGCGCCACCCTGGGGAAGGGCCAAGAGACCCAGTACTTC
-,TRBJ2-1,TRBV12-3/TRBV12-4,-,CASSFATGLKQFF,TGTGCCAGCAGTTTCGCGACGGGTCTCAAGCAGTTCTTC
-,TRBJ2-5,TRBV20-1,-,CSAKKGQGYQETQYF,TGCAGTGCCAAAAAAGGGCAGGGGTACCAAGAGACCCAGTACTTC
many,TRBJ1-1,TRBV29-1,-,CSVEGRFTEAFF,TGCAGCGTTGAAGGCCGCTTCACTGAAGCTTTCTTT
-,TRBJ2-5,TRBV7-2,-,CASSSYGGQETQYF,TGTGCCAGCAGCTCCTACGGGGGCCAAGAGACCCAGTACTTC